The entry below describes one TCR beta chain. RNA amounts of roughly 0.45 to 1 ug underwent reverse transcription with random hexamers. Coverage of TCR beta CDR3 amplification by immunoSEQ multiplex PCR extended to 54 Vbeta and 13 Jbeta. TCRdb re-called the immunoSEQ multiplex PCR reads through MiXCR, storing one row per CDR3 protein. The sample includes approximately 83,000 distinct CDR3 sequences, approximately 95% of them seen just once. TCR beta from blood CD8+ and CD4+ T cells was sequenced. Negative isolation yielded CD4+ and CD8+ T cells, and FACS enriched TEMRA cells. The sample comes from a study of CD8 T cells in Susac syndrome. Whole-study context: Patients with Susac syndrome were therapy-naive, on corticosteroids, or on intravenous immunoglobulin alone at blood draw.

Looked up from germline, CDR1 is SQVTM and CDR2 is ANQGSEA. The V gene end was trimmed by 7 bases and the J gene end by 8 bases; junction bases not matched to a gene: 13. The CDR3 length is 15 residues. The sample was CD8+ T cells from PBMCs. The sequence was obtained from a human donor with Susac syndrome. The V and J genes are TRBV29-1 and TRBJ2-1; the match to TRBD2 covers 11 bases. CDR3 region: CSADGTSGGIYEQFF. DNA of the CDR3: TGCAGCGCAGACGGAACTAGCGGGGGTATATATGAGCAGTTCTTC.